This T cell receptor (beta chain) originates from a study of cytomegalovirus exposure and HLA in healthy donors. Repertoires were generated with immunoSEQ multiplex PCR, while TCRdb's copy carries only in-frame clones and drops some. The table lists 150,000 to 200,000 clones, approximately 80% of them singletons, with more than 6.5% in the top ten. Germline CDR1 and CDR2: SQVTM and ANQGSEA. Trimming cost V 1 base and J 2 bases, with 6 bases left between them. The CDR3 loop spans 12 amino acids. This chain uses TRBV29-1 with TRBJ2-7; TRBD1 is a possible D gene (5 bases). Sequencing was done on a sample of PBMCs. The receptor's source is a man between 18 and 29 years old in good health and CMV-seropositive. CDR3: CSVEGGPYEQYF. The CDR3 DNA sequence: TGCAGCGTTGAAGGGGGCCCCTACGAGCAGTACTTC.